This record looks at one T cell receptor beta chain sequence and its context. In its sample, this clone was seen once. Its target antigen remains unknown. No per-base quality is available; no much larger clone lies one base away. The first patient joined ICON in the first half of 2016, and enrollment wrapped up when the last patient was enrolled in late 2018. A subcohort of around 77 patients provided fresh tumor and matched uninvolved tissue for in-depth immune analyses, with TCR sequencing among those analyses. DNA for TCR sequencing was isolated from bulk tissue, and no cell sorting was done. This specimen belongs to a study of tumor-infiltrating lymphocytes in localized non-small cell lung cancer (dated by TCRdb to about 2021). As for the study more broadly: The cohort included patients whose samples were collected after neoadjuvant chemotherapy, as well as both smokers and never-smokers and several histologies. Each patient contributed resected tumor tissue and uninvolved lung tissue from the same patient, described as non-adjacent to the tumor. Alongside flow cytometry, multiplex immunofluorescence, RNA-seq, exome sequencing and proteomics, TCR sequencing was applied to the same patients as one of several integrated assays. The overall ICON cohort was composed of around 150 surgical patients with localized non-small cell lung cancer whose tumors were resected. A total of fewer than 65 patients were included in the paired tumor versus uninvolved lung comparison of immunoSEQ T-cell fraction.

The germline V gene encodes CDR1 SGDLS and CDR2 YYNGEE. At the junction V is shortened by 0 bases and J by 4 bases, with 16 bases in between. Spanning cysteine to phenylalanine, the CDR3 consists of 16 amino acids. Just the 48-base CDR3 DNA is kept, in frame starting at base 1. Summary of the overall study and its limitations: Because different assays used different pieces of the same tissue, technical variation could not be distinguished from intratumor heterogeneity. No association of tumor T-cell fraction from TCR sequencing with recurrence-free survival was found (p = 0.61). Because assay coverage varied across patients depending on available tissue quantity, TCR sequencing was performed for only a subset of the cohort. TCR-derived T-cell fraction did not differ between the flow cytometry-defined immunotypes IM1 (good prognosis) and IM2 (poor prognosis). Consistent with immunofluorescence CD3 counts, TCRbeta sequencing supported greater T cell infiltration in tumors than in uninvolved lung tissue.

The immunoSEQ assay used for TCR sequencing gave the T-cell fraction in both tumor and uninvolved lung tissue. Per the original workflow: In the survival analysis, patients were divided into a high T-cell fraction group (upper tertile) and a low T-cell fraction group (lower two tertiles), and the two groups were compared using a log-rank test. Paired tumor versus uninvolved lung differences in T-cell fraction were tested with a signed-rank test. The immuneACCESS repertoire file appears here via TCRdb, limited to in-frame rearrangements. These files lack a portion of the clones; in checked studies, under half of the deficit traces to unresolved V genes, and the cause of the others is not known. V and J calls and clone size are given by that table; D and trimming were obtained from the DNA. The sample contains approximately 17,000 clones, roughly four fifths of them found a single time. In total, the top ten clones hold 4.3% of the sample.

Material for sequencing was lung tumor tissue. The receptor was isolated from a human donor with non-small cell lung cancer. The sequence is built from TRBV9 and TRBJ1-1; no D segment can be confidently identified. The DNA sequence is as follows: TGTGCCAGCAGCGTAGGGTCGTTCGTGGCGGGCACTGAAGCTTTCTTT. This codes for CASSVGSFVAGTEAFF.